Described below is a single T cell receptor (beta chain) sequence and its context. This specimen comes from a study of blood T cell repertoires in COVID-19. The length of the CDR3 is 15 residues. V shed 5 bases and J shed 2 bases, with 16 bases lying between them. The germline V gene encodes CDR1 SGHAT and CDR2 FQNNGV. Repertoires were generated with immunoSEQ multiplex PCR, while TCRdb's copy carries only in-frame clones and drops some. The sample holds about 340,000 clones, 75% to 90% seen once. The TCR originated in a woman in her sixties with COVID-19, enrolled during active disease. The chain is built from TRBV11-2 and TRBJ2-7, with TRBD1 as a possible D gene (6 bases). What was sequenced was peripheral blood. CDR3 in amino acids: CASSPMSGEAYEQYF. The CDR3 region has the DNA TGTGCCAGCAGCCCGATGTCAGGGGAAGCCTACGAGCAGTACTTC.